Listed below are T cell receptor beta chains from one sample, sequenced in a study of blood T cell repertoires in COVID-19. Profiling relied on immunoSEQ multiplex PCR, and the TCRdb table lists in-frame clones only, not all of them. The profile shows 140,000 to 150,000 clones, around 90% of them singletons. The sample was peripheral blood. These receptors were taken from a man in his 60s with active or convalescent COVID-19. CDR3s include the opening cysteine and the closing phenylalanine or tryptophan. Each record gives: clone size, J gene, V gene, D gene, CDR3 DNA, CDR3 protein. A D gene is named only where the DNA matches it firmly. The size entry is marked missing in some rows and otherwise reads once, few, many or a size class.

clone_size: -
j_call: TRBJ2-1
v_call: TRBV5-1
d_call: -
cdr3_nt: TGCGCCAGCAGCACCACGGGGTGGGCCGGGGAGAATGAGCAGTTCTTC
cdr3_aa: CASSTTGWAGENEQFF

clone_size: -
j_call: TRBJ2-5
v_call: TRBV18
d_call: TRBD1
cdr3_nt: TGTGCCAGCTCACTCCTCCAGGGGGAGAAGGAGACCCAGTACTTC
cdr3_aa: CASSLLQGEKETQYF

clone_size: -
j_call: TRBJ1-5
v_call: TRBV7-9
d_call: -
cdr3_nt: TGTGCCAGCAGCTTAGATTCCCGGGGTCAGCCCCAGCATTTT
cdr3_aa: CASSLDSRGQPQHF

clone_size: -
j_call: TRBJ2-6
v_call: TRBV5-5
d_call: TRBD1
cdr3_nt: TGTGCCAGCAGCTTGGAGGACAGGGGACCCGGGGCCAACGTCCTGACTTTC
cdr3_aa: CASSLEDRGPGANVLTF

clone_size: -
j_call: TRBJ2-1
v_call: TRBV18
d_call: TRBD2
cdr3_nt: TGTGCCAGCTCATCGGGACTAGCGGGAGTTTTCTACAATGAGCAGTTCTTC
cdr3_aa: CASSSGLAGVFYNEQFF

clone_size: -
j_call: TRBJ1-5
v_call: TRBV19
d_call: -
cdr3_nt: TGTGCCACATATCACCCAGGGGCTCTCAATCAGCCCCAGCATTTT
cdr3_aa: CATYHPGALNQPQHF

clone_size: -
j_call: TRBJ2-3
v_call: TRBV28
d_call: TRBD2
cdr3_nt: TGTGCCAGCAGCCAGAGCGGGAGGGCCCCAGATACGCAGTATTTT
cdr3_aa: CASSQSGRAPDTQYF

clone_size: -
j_call: TRBJ2-1
v_call: TRBV5-4
d_call: TRBD2
cdr3_nt: TGTGCCAGCAGCTTAAGACTAGCGGGAGAGAATGAGCAGTTCTTC
cdr3_aa: CASSLRLAGENEQFF

clone_size: -
j_call: TRBJ1-2
v_call: TRBV6-5
d_call: -
cdr3_nt: TGTGCCAGCAGTTACCGAGGGAACTCCTATGGCTACACCTTC
cdr3_aa: CASSYRGNSYGYTF

clone_size: -
j_call: TRBJ2-7
v_call: TRBV5-4
d_call: -
cdr3_nt: TGTGCCAGCAGCGCGACCGGGACAACCACTTACGAGCAGTACTTC
cdr3_aa: CASSATGTTTYEQYF

clone_size: -
j_call: TRBJ2-7
v_call: TRBV19
d_call: -
cdr3_nt: TGTGCCAGTAGTACTCGTAGGAGCTCCTACGAGCAGTACTTC
cdr3_aa: CASSTRRSSYEQYF

clone_size: -
j_call: TRBJ1-1
v_call: TRBV9
d_call: TRBD1
cdr3_nt: TGTGCCAGCAGCCCTACAGGGGGGGATAACACTGAAGCTTTCTTT
cdr3_aa: CASSPTGGDNTEAFF

clone_size: -
j_call: TRBJ1-6
v_call: TRBV19
d_call: TRBD1
cdr3_nt: TGTGCCAGTAGTCCGACAGGGGATGAGGATTCACCCCTCCACTTT
cdr3_aa: CASSPTGDEDSPLHF

clone_size: -
j_call: TRBJ1-5
v_call: TRBV15
d_call: -
cdr3_nt: TGTGCCACCAGCGGCGACCTTGAGCGTCAGCCCCAGCATTTT
cdr3_aa: CATSGDLERQPQHF

clone_size: -
j_call: TRBJ2-7
v_call: TRBV11-3
d_call: TRBD2
cdr3_nt: TGTGCCAGCAGCCCGGGGGGCTACGAGCAGTACTTC
cdr3_aa: CASSPGGYEQYF

clone_size: once
j_call: TRBJ2-5
v_call: TRBV3-1/TRBV3-2
d_call: TRBD1
cdr3_nt: TGTGCCAGCAGCCACCTGACAGGGGAGGAGACCCAGTACTTC
cdr3_aa: CASSHLTGEETQYF

clone_size: -
j_call: TRBJ2-2
v_call: TRBV24-1
d_call: TRBD2
cdr3_nt: TGTGCCACCAGTGACCGGGGACTAGCGGGACCTGCCGGGGAGCTGTTTTTT
cdr3_aa: CATSDRGLAGPAGELFF

clone_size: -
j_call: TRBJ2-1
v_call: TRBV18
d_call: TRBD2
cdr3_nt: TGTGCCAGCTCACCATCAGGACTAGCGGACTACAATGAGCAGTTCTTC
cdr3_aa: CASSPSGLADYNEQFF

clone_size: -
j_call: TRBJ2-4
v_call: TRBV29-1
d_call: TRBD1
cdr3_nt: TGCAGCGTTTACAGGGGGCCTGGCATTCAGTACTTC
cdr3_aa: CSVYRGPGIQYF

clone_size: few
j_call: TRBJ1-5
v_call: TRBV2
d_call: -
cdr3_nt: TGTGCCAGCAGTGAGAGACAGCTTAGCAATCAGCCCCAGCATTTT
cdr3_aa: CASSERQLSNQPQHF

clone_size: -
j_call: TRBJ2-3
v_call: TRBV6-5
d_call: -
cdr3_nt: TGTGCCAGCAGTATACTAAACACAGATACGCAGTATTTT
cdr3_aa: CASSILNTDTQYF

clone_size: -
j_call: TRBJ1-5
v_call: TRBV3-1/TRBV3-2
d_call: TRBD1
cdr3_nt: TGTGCCAGCAGCCAGGGACAGGGGGCCAATCAGCCCCAGCATTTT
cdr3_aa: CASSQGQGANQPQHF

clone_size: -
j_call: TRBJ1-4
v_call: TRBV10-2
d_call: -
cdr3_nt: TGCGCCAGCAGTGAATTCAGGGTTGAAAAACTGTTTTTT
cdr3_aa: CASSEFRVEKLFF

clone_size: -
j_call: TRBJ1-5
v_call: TRBV2
d_call: -
cdr3_nt: TGTGCCAGCAGTTTACAGAGTCATAGCAATCAGCCCCAGCATTTT
cdr3_aa: CASSLQSHSNQPQHF

clone_size: -
j_call: TRBJ2-7
v_call: TRBV19
d_call: -
cdr3_nt: TGTGCCAGTAGTATAGGGGGAGCCACCTACGAGCAGTACTTC
cdr3_aa: CASSIGGATYEQYF

clone_size: -
j_call: TRBJ2-7
v_call: TRBV28
d_call: -
cdr3_nt: TGTGCCAGCAGTCAGGGACTGACGAGGGAGCAGTACTTC
cdr3_aa: CASSQGLTREQYF

clone_size: -
j_call: TRBJ2-3
v_call: TRBV24-1
d_call: -
cdr3_nt: TGTGCCACCAGTGACCCACAGTACACAGATACGCAGTATTTT
cdr3_aa: CATSDPQYTDTQYF

clone_size: -
j_call: TRBJ1-1
v_call: TRBV28
d_call: -
cdr3_nt: TGTGCCAGCAGTTTAAAACGCGGCAACACTGAAGCTTTCTTT
cdr3_aa: CASSLKRGNTEAFF

clone_size: -
j_call: TRBJ2-3
v_call: TRBV9
d_call: TRBD2
cdr3_nt: TGTGCCAGCAGCGTAGGACTAGCGGGAGATATCACAGATACGCAGTATTTT
cdr3_aa: CASSVGLAGDITDTQYF

clone_size: -
j_call: TRBJ2-7
v_call: TRBV18
d_call: TRBD2
cdr3_nt: TGTGCCAGCTCACCAGGCGGGAGGGCCCAGTACGAGCAGTACTTC
cdr3_aa: CASSPGGRAQYEQYF

clone_size: -
j_call: TRBJ2-7
v_call: TRBV11-2
d_call: -
cdr3_nt: TGTGCCAGCAGCTACGGGGGTGAGCAGTACTTC
cdr3_aa: CASSYGGEQYF

clone_size: once
j_call: TRBJ2-2
v_call: TRBV9
d_call: TRBD2
cdr3_nt: TGTGCCAGCAGCGCCCCCCCTTCCGGGACTAGCGGACACACCGGGGAGCTGTTTTTT
cdr3_aa: CASSAPPSGTSGHTGELFF

clone_size: -
j_call: TRBJ2-3
v_call: TRBV9
d_call: -
cdr3_nt: TGTGCCAGCAGCGAGGCCCTATCCGGGACAATGTCAGATACGCAGTATTTT
cdr3_aa: CASSEALSGTMSDTQYF

clone_size: -
j_call: TRBJ2-7
v_call: TRBV14
d_call: TRBD1
cdr3_nt: TGTGCCAGCAGCCAAGGGACCGGGACAGGGAGACACGAGCAGTACTTC
cdr3_aa: CASSQGTGTGRHEQYF

clone_size: -
j_call: TRBJ2-3
v_call: TRBV28
d_call: TRBD1
cdr3_nt: TGTGCCAGCAGTTTCGGACAGGGCACAGATACGCAGTATTTT
cdr3_aa: CASSFGQGTDTQYF

clone_size: -
j_call: TRBJ2-5
v_call: TRBV9
d_call: -
cdr3_nt: TGTGCCAGCAGCGCCCTCCGGGTTGTGAGAGAGACCCAGTACTTC
cdr3_aa: CASSALRVVRETQYF

clone_size: -
j_call: TRBJ2-3
v_call: TRBV9
d_call: -
cdr3_nt: TGTGCCAGCAGCGTAGGGGCGGGAACAGATACGCAGTATTTT
cdr3_aa: CASSVGAGTDTQYF

clone_size: -
j_call: TRBJ2-1
v_call: TRBV7-3
d_call: -
cdr3_nt: TGTGCCAGCAGCCCGGACACCTCCTACAATGAGCAGTTCTTC
cdr3_aa: CASSPDTSYNEQFF

clone_size: -
j_call: TRBJ2-1
v_call: TRBV3-1/TRBV3-2
d_call: TRBD1
cdr3_nt: TGTGCCAGCAGCCAAGAGGGACAGGTAGACAATGAGCAGTTCTTC
cdr3_aa: CASSQEGQVDNEQFF

clone_size: -
j_call: TRBJ1-1
v_call: TRBV15
d_call: -
cdr3_nt: TGTGCCACCAGCAAGACGCAGGTAGGGAACACTGAAGCTTTCTTT
cdr3_aa: CATSKTQVGNTEAFF

clone_size: -
j_call: TRBJ2-1
v_call: TRBV7-3
d_call: -
cdr3_nt: TGTGCCAGCAGCCCAATAACGAGGGCAAGCTCCTACAATGAGCAGTTCTTC
cdr3_aa: CASSPITRASSYNEQFF

clone_size: -
j_call: TRBJ2-2
v_call: TRBV25-1
d_call: TRBD1
cdr3_nt: TGTGCCAGCCGACAGGGGTTTCTCGGGGAGCTGTTTTTT
cdr3_aa: CASRQGFLGELFF

clone_size: -
j_call: TRBJ1-1
v_call: TRBV5-6
d_call: -
cdr3_nt: TGTGCCAGCAGCTCCCGACAGAAATTGAACACTGAAGCTTTCTTT
cdr3_aa: CASSSRQKLNTEAFF

clone_size: once
j_call: TRBJ1-6
v_call: TRBV24-1
d_call: -
cdr3_nt: TGTGCCACCAGTGATTCGAGCTCCTATAATTCACCCCTCCACTTT
cdr3_aa: CATSDSSSYNSPLHF

clone_size: -
j_call: TRBJ2-2
v_call: TRBV29-1
d_call: TRBD1
cdr3_nt: TGCAGCGTCGGACAGGCAAACACCGGGGAGCTGTTTTTT
cdr3_aa: CSVGQANTGELFF

clone_size: few
j_call: TRBJ2-7
v_call: TRBV7-3
d_call: TRBD2
cdr3_nt: TGTGCCAGCAGCTTAGAGGGGACTAGCGGGGACGAGCAGTACTTC
cdr3_aa: CASSLEGTSGDEQYF